A single sample gave rise to the 20 T cell receptor beta chains below, sequenced in a study of blood T cell repertoires in COVID-19. Clones were sequenced by immunoSEQ multiplex PCR, and TCRdb holds only the in-frame ones, with some missing. This sample carries 120,000 or so clones, almost 90% of them seen once, and the ten largest clones take around 4%. Sequenced input: peripheral blood. These receptors were taken from an older woman with COVID-19, enrolled during active disease.

This chain joins TRBV5-6 and TRBJ2-1; the match to TRBD1 covers 8 bases. Germline assignment: CDR1 SGHDT and CDR2 YYEEEE. Trimming cost V 0 bases and J 4 bases; bases outside gene matches: 3. The CDR3 consists of 15 residues. The DNA for the CDR3 is TGTGCCAGCAGCTTGGAGGGACAGGAATACAATGAGCAGTTCTTC. It specifies CASSLEGQEYNEQFF.

This clone occurred a few times. This rearrangement joins TRBV18 to TRBJ1-5; weak D call: TRBD1 (6 bases). Trimming shortened V by 3 bases and J by 4 bases, and 10 bases separated the two germline ends. There are 14 residues in the CDR3. CDR1 and CDR2 (germline): KGHSH, LQKENI. DNA of the CDR3: TGTGCCAGCTCACCGGACAGACCAAATCAGCCCCAGCATTTT. Translating it yields CASSPDRPNQPQHF.

J is TRBJ2-2 and V is TRBV18; D might be TRBD1 (6 bases). This CDR3 has 14 amino acids. The V end lost 5 bases, the J end lost 3 bases, and 10 bases lay between the germline ends. The germline V gene has CDR1 KGHSH and CDR2 LQKENI. The CDR3 spells CASSIRGDTGELFF. The CDR3 region has the DNA TGTGCCAGCTCAATCAGGGGAGACACCGGGGAGCTGTTTTTT.

The chain recombines TRBV9 with TRBJ1-3, with 7 positions matching TRBD1. Trimming at V came to 1 base and at J to 2 bases, leaving 9 bases not matched to a gene. Per germline, CDR1 SGDLS and CDR2 YYNGEE. CDR3 length: 17 residues. CDR3 region: CASSVSDGQAAGNTIYF. The CDR3 nucleotides are TGTGCCAGCAGCGTATCCGATGGACAGGCAGCTGGAAACACCATATATTTT.

This chain connects TRBV5-8 to TRBJ1-2; D is unclear. The CDR3 has 14 amino acids. The germline gives CDR1 SGHTS, CDR2 YDEGEE. The ends were cut back, 4 bases at V and 4 bases at J, with 14 bases in the middle. CDR3 DNA sequence: TGTGCCAGCAGCCCAACGGACTCTGGCTATGGCTACACCTTC. It codes for CASSPTDSGYGYTF. The whole variable domain, filled in from reference TRBV5-8 and TRBJ1-2, reads EAGVTQSPTHLIKTRGQQATLRCSPISGHTSVYWYQQALGLGLQFLLWYDEGEERNRGNFPPRFSGRQFPNYSSELNVNALELEDSALYLCASSPTDSGYGYTFGSGTRLTVV.

This clone appeared a few times. The J gene is TRBJ1-5, the V gene TRBV19, with 7 positions matching TRBD1. This CDR3 has 15 residues. After removal of 6 bases from V and 0 bases from J, the junction contained 5 bases not matched to a gene. Germline V gives CDR1 LNHDA, CDR2 SQIVND (reference sequence). This CDR3 is CASRTTGLSNQPQHF. Written as DNA, the CDR3 is TGTGCCAGTAGAACGACAGGGCTTAGCAATCAGCCCCAGCATTTT.

V and J are TRBV4-1 and TRBJ1-1; 7 bases align to TRBD1. Trimming cost V 0 bases and J 5 bases; bases outside gene matches: 6. This CDR3 is built from 15 residues. Germline V gene data show CDR1 as MGHRA and CDR2 as YSYEKL. CDR3 nucleotide sequence: TGCGCCAGCAGCCAAGAGACAGGGTGGTTAACTGAAGCTTTCTTT. Translating gives CASSQETGWLTEAFF.

The gene calls are TRBV3-1 (or the pseudogene TRBV3-2) and TRBJ2-1, with D perhaps matching TRBD1 (6 bases). There are 15 residues in the CDR3. V lost 1 base to trimming and J lost 10 bases, with 17 bases between them. Germline values: CDR1 LGHDT, CDR2 YNNKEL (reference sequence). The DNA for the CDR3 is TGTGCCAGCAGCCAAGGCATACGGGACACCCAAGAGCAGTTCTTC. Encoded protein: CASSQGIRDTQEQFF.

V gene TRBV29-1 combines with J gene TRBJ2-5; the match to TRBD1 covers 10 bases. Unmatched junction bases numbered 4, after V lost 6 bases and J lost 3 bases. This CDR3 has 13 residues. From germline, CDR1 is SQVTM and CDR2 ANQGSEA. The CDR3 loop reads CSVKTGGEETQYF. The CDR3 coding sequence is TGCAGCGTGAAGACAGGGGGCGAAGAGACCCAGTACTTC.

The chain has TRBV6-2 or TRBV6-3 and TRBJ2-1, with 7 bases lining up with TRBD2. CDR3 length: 13 amino acids. Per germline, CDR1 MNHEY and CDR2 SVGEGT. V gave up 2 bases and J gave up 6 bases; unmatched junction bases: 1. The CDR3 sequence is CASSYERGNEQFF. CDR3 nucleotide sequence: TGTGCCAGCAGTTACGAGCGGGGCAATGAGCAGTTCTTC.

This chain joins TRBV6-5 and TRBJ2-1, with TRBD1 matching over 8 bases. Germline values: CDR1 MNHEY, CDR2 SVGAGI. The CDR3 totals 14 residues. Losses at the gene ends were 8 bases for V and 9 bases for J; bases not matched to a gene: 12. The CDR3 DNA reads as TGTGCCAGCGTCGGCAGGGGGCGTTTTAGTGAGCAGTTCTTC. It translates to CASVGRGRFSEQFF.

The chain joins TRBV3-1 (or the pseudogene TRBV3-2) to TRBJ2-5; 10 bases are a match to TRBD1. CDR3 size: 15 residues. In germline, CDR1 is LGHDT, CDR2 YNNKEL (reference sequence). Trimming cost V 4 bases and J 9 bases; bases outside gene matches: 11. CDR3 residues: CASSPYGTGETAQYF. The CDR3 nucleotides are TGTGCCAGCAGCCCCTACGGGACAGGGGAGACGGCCCAGTACTTC.

The chain recombines TRBV7-2 with TRBJ1-5, with 8 bases lining up with TRBD1. This CDR3 region has 17 residues. J was trimmed by 4 bases and V by 5 bases; bases with no gene match: 13. Per germline, CDR1 SGHTA and CDR2 FQGNSA. This CDR3 is CASSIRRGDRGNQPQHF. CDR3 nucleotides: TGTGCCAGCAGCATCAGGCGGGGTGACAGGGGTAATCAGCCCCAGCATTTT. The variable domain in full, with the rest retrieved from reference TRBV7-2 and TRBJ1-5, is GAGVSQSPSNKVTEKGKDVELRCDPISGHTALYWYRQSLGQGLEFLIYFQGNSAPDKSGLPSDRFSAERTGGSVSTLTIQRTQQEDSAVYLCASSIRRGDRGNQPQHFGDGTRLSIL.

This clone was observed once. This chain connects TRBV4-1 to TRBJ1-2; no reliable D call. Deletions cut 0 bases from V and 7 bases from J, with 18 bases between. Per germline, CDR1 MGHRA and CDR2 YSYEKL. This CDR3 comprises 16 residues. This chain's CDR3 is CASSQEPGLRSGGYTF. In DNA form, the CDR3 reads TGCGCCAGCAGCCAAGAACCTGGTCTTCGGTCGGGTGGCTACACCTTC.

The chain joins TRBV7-9 to TRBJ1-5; D unresolved. This CDR3 region has 14 residues. Trimming shortened V by 5 bases and J by 2 bases, and 10 bases separated the two germline ends. Germline lookup yields CDR1 SEHNR and CDR2 FQNEAQ (reference sequence). The DNA for the CDR3 is TGTGCCAGCAGCGTAGGAGGAGGCAATCAGCCCCAGCATTTT. As protein: CASSVGGGNQPQHF.

The genes are TRBV27 and TRBJ2-6; D is possibly TRBD1 (6 bases). Deletions cut 8 bases from V and 4 bases from J, with 15 bases between. This CDR3 has 15 amino acids. In germline, CDR1 is MNHEY, CDR2 SMNVEV (reference sequence). Here the CDR3 reads CASANQGKGANVLTF. The CDR3 bases are TGTGCCAGCGCTAACCAGGGGAAGGGGGCCAACGTCCTGACTTTC.

The genes are TRBV19 and TRBJ1-5; 7 positions agree with TRBD1. The germline V gene encodes CDR1 LNHDA and CDR2 SQIVND (reference sequence). This CDR3 is 15 amino acids long. V shed 6 bases, J shed 3 bases, and the junction held 8 bases outside the gene matches. The CDR3 nucleotides read TGTGCCAGTAGCCCCGGACAGGCCGACAATCAGCCCCAGCATTTT. It encodes CASSPGQADNQPQHF. Drawing the rest from reference TRBV19 and TRBJ1-5, the complete variable domain is DGGITQSPKYLFRKEGQNVTLSCEQNLNHDAMYWYRQDPGQGLRLIYYSQIVNDFQKGDIAEGYSVSREKKESFPLTVTSAQKNPTAFYLCASSPGQADNQPQHFGDGTRLSIL.

The chain recombines TRBV19 with TRBJ2-5; TRBD2 aligns across 10 bases. The CDR3 length is 16 residues. From germline, CDR1 is LNHDA and CDR2 SQIVND (reference sequence). J was trimmed by 4 bases and V by 5 bases; bases with no gene match: 10. CDR3 in DNA: TGTGCCAGTAGTCATATTAGCGGGGGGAAAGGAGAGACCCAGTACTTC. It translates to CASSHISGGKGETQYF.

V and J are TRBV18 and TRBJ2-3; possibly TRBD2 for D (6 bases). This CDR3 spans 18 amino acids. Germline CDR1 KGHSH, CDR2 LQKENI. V was shortened by 4 bases and J by 3 bases, with 23 bases between the two germline ends. The DNA of the CDR3 is TGTGCCAGCTCACTTCCGACCGGGCCGACTAGGATGACAGATACGCAGTATTTT. Translated, it gives CASSLPTGPTRMTDTQYF.

V gene TRBV4-1 combines with J gene TRBJ1-6; tentative D call: TRBD1 (5 bases). Germline CDR1 MGHRA, CDR2 YSYEKL. V shed 4 bases and J shed 8 bases, with 18 bases lying between them. This CDR3 spans 16 amino acids. This CDR3 is CASSPTPTVKYSPLHF. In DNA form, the CDR3 reads TGCGCCAGCAGCCCAACCCCGACAGTTAAGTATTCACCCCTCCACTTT.